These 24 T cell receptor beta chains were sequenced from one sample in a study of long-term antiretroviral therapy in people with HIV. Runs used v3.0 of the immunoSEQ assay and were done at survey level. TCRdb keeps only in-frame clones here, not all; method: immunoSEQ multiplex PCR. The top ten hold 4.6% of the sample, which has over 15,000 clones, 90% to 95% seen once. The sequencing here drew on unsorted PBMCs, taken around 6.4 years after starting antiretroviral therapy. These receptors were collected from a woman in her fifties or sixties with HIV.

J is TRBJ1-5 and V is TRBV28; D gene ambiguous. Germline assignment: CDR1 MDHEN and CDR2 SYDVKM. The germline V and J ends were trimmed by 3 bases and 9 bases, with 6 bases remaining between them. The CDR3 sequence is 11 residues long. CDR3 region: CASSLKGPQHF. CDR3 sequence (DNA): TGTGCCAGCAGTTTGAAAGGGCCCCAGCATTTT.

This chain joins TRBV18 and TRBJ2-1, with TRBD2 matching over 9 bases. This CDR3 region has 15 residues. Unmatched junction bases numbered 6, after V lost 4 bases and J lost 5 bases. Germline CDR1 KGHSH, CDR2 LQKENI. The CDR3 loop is CASSQWTSDNNEQFF. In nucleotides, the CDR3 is TGTGCCAGCTCACAGTGGACTAGCGATAACAATGAGCAGTTCTTC.

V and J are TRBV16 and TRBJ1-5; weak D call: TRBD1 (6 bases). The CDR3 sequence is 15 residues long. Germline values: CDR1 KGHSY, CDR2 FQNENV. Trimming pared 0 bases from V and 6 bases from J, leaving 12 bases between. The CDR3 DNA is TGTGCCAGCAGCCAATCAACAGGGTCGGGTCAGCCCCAGCATTTT. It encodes CASSQSTGSGQPQHF. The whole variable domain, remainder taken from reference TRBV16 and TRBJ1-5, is GEEVAQTPKHLVRGEGQKAKLYCAPIKGHSYVFWYQQVLKNEFKFLISFQNENVFDETGMPKERFSAKCLPNSPCSLEIQATKLEDSAVYFCASSQSTGSGQPQHFGDGTRLSIL.

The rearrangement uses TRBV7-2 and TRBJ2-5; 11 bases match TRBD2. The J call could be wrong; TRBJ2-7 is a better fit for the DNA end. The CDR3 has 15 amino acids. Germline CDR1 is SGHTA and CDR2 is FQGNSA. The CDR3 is CASSFGLAGIYEQYF. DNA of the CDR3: TGTGCCAGCAGCTTTGGACTAGCGGGTATCTACGAGCAGTACTTC.

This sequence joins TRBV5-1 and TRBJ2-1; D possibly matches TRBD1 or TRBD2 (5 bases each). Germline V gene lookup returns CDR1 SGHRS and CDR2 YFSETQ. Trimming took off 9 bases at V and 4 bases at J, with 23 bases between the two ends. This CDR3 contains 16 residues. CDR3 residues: CATTGPDGPPYNEQFF. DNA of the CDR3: TGCGCCACCACGGGGCCGGACGGACCCCCTTACAATGAGCAGTTCTTC.

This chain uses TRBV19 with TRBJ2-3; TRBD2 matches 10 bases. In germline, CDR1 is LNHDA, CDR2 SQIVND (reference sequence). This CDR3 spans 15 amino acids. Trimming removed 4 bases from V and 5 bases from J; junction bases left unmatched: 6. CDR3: CASSTLAGVVDTQYF. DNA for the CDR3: TGTGCCAGTAGTACCCTAGCGGGGGTGGTAGATACGCAGTATTTT.

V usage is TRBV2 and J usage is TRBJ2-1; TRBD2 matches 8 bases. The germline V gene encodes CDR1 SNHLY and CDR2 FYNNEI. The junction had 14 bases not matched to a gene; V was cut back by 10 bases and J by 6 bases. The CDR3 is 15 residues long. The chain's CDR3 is CAIEKAGAPANEQFF. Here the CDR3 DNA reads TGTGCCATTGAGAAAGCGGGAGCGCCAGCCAATGAGCAGTTCTTC. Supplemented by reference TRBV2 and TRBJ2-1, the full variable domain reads EPEVTQTPSHQVTQMGQEVILRCVPISNHLYFYWYRQILGQKVEFLVSFYNNEISEKSEIFDDQFSVERPDGSNFTLKIRSTKLEDSAMYFCAIEKAGAPANEQFFGPGTRLTVL.

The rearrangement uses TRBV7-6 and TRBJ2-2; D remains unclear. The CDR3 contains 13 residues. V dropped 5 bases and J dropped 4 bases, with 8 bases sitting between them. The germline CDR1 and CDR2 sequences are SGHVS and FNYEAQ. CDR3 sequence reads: CASSGRATGELFF. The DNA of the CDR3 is TGTGCCAGCAGCGGACGAGCCACCGGGGAGCTGTTTTTT.

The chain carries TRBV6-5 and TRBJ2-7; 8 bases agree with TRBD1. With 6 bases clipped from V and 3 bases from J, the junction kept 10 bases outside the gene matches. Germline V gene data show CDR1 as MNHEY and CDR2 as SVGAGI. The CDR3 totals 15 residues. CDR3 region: CASRSGQARGYEQYF. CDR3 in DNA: TGTGCCAGCAGGTCGGGACAGGCAAGGGGCTACGAGCAGTACTTC.

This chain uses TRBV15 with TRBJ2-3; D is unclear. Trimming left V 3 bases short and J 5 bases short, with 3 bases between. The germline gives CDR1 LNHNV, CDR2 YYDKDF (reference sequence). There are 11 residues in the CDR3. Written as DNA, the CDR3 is TGTGCCACCAGCAGTCAAGATACGCAGTATTTT. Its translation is CATSSQDTQYF.

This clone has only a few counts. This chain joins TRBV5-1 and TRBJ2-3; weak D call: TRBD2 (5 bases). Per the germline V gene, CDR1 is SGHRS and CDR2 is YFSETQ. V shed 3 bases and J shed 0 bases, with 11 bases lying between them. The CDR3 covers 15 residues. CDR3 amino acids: CASSWSGGSTDTQYF. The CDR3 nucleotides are TGCGCCAGCAGCTGGTCTGGCGGGAGCACAGATACGCAGTATTTT.

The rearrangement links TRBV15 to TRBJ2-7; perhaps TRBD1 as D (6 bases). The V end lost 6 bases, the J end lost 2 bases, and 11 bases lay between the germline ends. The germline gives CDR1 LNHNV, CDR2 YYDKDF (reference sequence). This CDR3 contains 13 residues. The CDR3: CATSMDSTYEQYF. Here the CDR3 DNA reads TGTGCCACCAGTATGGACAGCACCTACGAGCAGTACTTC.

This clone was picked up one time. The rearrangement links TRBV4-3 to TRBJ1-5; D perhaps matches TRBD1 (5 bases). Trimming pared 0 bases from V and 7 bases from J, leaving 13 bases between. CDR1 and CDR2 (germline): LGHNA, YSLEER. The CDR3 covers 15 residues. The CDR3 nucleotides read TGCGCCAGCAGCCAAGAGGCTGGGGCCGGGCAGCCCCAGCATTTT. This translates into CASSQEAGAGQPQHF.

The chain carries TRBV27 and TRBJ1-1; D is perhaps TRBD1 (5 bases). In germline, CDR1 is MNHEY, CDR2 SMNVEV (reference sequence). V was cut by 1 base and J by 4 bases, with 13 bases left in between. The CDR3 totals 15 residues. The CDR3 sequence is CASSLYLGGATEAFF. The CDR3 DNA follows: TGTGCCAGCAGTTTATATTTGGGCGGGGCCACTGAAGCTTTCTTT.

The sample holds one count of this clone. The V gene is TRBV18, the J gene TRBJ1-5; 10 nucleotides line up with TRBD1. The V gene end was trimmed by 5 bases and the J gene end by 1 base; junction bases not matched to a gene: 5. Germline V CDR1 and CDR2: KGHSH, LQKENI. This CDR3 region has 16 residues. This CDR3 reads CASSTGQGISNQPQHF. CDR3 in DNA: TGTGCCAGCTCAACGGGACAGGGGATCAGCAATCAGCCCCAGCATTTT.

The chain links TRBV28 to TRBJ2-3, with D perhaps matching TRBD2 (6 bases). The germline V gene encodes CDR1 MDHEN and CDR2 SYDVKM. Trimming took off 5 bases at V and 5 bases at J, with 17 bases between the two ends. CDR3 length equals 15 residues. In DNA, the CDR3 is TGTGCCAGCAGTGGAGGGCAAACGGGCATAGATACGCAGTATTTT. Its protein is CASSGGQTGIDTQYF.

In DNA form, the CDR3 reads TGTGCCAGCTCACCACCTCACCTTGGCGAGCAGTACTTC. Translated, it gives CASSPPHLGEQYF. The rearrangement uses TRBV18 and TRBJ2-7; no firm D call. Germline loops: CDR1 KGHSH, CDR2 LQKENI. The CDR3 sequence is 13 residues long. V gave up 0 bases and J gave up 6 bases, with 9 bases separating them.

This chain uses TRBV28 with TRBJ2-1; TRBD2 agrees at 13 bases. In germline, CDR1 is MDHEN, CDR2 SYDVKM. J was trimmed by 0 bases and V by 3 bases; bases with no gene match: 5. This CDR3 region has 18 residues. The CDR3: CASSFGLAGDSSYNEQFF. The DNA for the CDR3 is TGTGCCAGCAGTTTCGGACTAGCGGGAGACTCCTCCTACAATGAGCAGTTCTTC.

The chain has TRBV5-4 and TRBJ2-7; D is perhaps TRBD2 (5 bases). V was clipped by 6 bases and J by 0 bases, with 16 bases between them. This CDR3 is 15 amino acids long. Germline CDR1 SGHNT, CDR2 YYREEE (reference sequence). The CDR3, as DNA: TGTGCCAGCAAGCTGCAGTATGCGGGCTCCTACGAGCAGTACTTC. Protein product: CASKLQYAGSYEQYF.

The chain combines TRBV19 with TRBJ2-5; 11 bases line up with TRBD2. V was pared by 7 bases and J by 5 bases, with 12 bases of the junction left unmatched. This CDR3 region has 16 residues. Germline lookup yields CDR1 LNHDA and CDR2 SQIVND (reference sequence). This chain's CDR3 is CASKWVASGRSETQYF. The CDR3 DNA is TGTGCCAGTAAATGGGTGGCTAGCGGGAGGTCGGAGACCCAGTACTTC.

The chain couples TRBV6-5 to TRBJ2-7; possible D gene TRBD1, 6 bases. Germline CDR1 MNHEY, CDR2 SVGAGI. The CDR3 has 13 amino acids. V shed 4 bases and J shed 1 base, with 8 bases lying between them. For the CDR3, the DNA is TGTGCCAGCAGTTTTGGACAGTCCTACGAGCAGTACTTC. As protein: CASSFGQSYEQYF.

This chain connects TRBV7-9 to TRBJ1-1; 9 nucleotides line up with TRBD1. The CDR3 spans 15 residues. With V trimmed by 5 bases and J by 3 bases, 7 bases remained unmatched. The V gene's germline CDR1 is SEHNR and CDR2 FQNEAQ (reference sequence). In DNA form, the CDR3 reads TGTGCCAGCAGCACCCTGGGGGACAGGGACACTGAAGCTTTCTTT. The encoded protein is CASSTLGDRDTEAFF.

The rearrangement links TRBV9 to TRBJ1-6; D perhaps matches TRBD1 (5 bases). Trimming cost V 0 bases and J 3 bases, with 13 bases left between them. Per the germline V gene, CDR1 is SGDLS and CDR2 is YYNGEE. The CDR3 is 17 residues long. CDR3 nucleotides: TGTGCCAGCAGCGTAGATCCAGGGCTCGACTATAATTCACCCCTCCACTTT. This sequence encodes CASSVDPGLDYNSPLHF.

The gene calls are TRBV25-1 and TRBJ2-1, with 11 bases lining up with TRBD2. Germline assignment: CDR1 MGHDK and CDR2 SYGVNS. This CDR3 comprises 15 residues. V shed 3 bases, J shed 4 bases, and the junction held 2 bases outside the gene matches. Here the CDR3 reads CASSDLAGGYNEQFF. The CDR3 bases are TGTGCCAGCAGTGACTTAGCGGGAGGGTACAATGAGCAGTTCTTC.